The 10 T cell receptor beta chains listed next were all sequenced from one sample in a study of blood T cell repertoires in COVID-19. Assay used: immunoSEQ multiplex PCR; TCRdb lists only in-frame clones, some missing. The sample contains approximately 31,000 clones, almost 85% of which appear only once. Sequences were obtained from peripheral blood. Receptors were obtained from a man older than 75 with active COVID-19.

The genes are TRBV11-2 and TRBJ1-1, with a possible D match to TRBD1 (5 bases). With 5 bases removed from V and 8 bases from J, the gap between germline ends came to 18 bases. Germline V gene lookup returns CDR1 SGHAT and CDR2 FQNNGV. This CDR3 contains 14 residues. The CDR3 DNA is TGTGCCAGCAGCCGGGGGGTAGGGCCGGCGGAAGCTTTCTTT. This encodes CASSRGVGPAEAFF.

V is TRBV6-2 or TRBV6-3 and J is TRBJ2-7, with 7 bases that match TRBD1. Germline CDR1 is MNHEY and CDR2 is SVGEGT. This CDR3 region has 14 residues. V lost 2 bases to trimming and J lost 3 bases; unmatched junction nucleotides: 4. In DNA, the CDR3 is TGTGCCAGCAGTTACCGGGGACAGATCTACGAGCAGTACTTC. It yields the protein CASSYRGQIYEQYF.

The rearrangement uses TRBV5-1 and TRBJ2-3, with TRBD2 matching over 8 bases. Trimming took 5 bases from V and 5 from J; bases not matched to a gene: 1. The CDR3 covers 12 residues. From germline, CDR1 is SGHRS and CDR2 YFSETQ. The CDR3 loop reads CASSLAGDTQYF. Written as DNA, the CDR3 is TGCGCCAGCAGTCTAGCGGGAGATACGCAGTATTTT.

The J gene is TRBJ2-1, the V gene TRBV18, with 7 nucleotides matching TRBD2. The CDR3 runs to 14 residues. Looked up from germline, CDR1 is KGHSH and CDR2 is LQKENI. The trim removed 3 bases at V and 5 bases at J, leaving 4 bases unmatched. The CDR3 bases are TGTGCCAGCTCACCGAGCGGGGTGCACAATGAGCAGTTCTTC. As protein: CASSPSGVHNEQFF.

This chain joins TRBV29-1 and TRBJ2-7, with 7 bases lining up with TRBD1. This CDR3 has 13 amino acids. V was clipped by 3 bases and J by 0 bases; unmatched bases: 2. From germline, CDR1 is SQVTM and CDR2 ANQGSEA. This CDR3 is CSVDSGGSYEQYF. In DNA, the CDR3 is TGCAGCGTTGATTCAGGGGGCTCCTACGAGCAGTACTTC.

The rearrangement uses TRBV15 and TRBJ2-1; 10 bases line up with TRBD1. The V segment lost 0 bases and the J segment 6 bases; nucleotides outside the gene matches: 5. The CDR3 has 16 residues. Germline-derived CDR1 and CDR2 are LNHNV and YYDKDF (reference sequence). The CDR3: CATSRDRGQGSNEQFF. In DNA, the CDR3 is TGTGCCACCAGCAGAGATAGGGGACAGGGGTCCAATGAGCAGTTCTTC.

This chain uses TRBV10-3 with TRBJ2-7; TRBD1 matches at 7 bases. This CDR3 has 14 amino acids. The ends lost 6 bases at V and 2 bases at J; junction bases unmatched: 7. The germline V gene encodes CDR1 ENHRY and CDR2 SYGVKD. The CDR3 nucleotides are TGTGCCATCAGCCCGGGACAGTCCGCCTACGAGCAGTACTTC. Its translation is CAISPGQSAYEQYF.

V and J are TRBV6-1 and TRBJ2-1; D might be TRBD2 (6 bases). The germline V and J ends were trimmed by 2 bases and 8 bases, with 10 bases remaining between them. CDR1 is MNHNS and CDR2 is SASEGT in the germline V gene. The CDR3 has 13 residues. The CDR3 sequence is CASSEYWGDEQFF. DNA for the CDR3: TGTGCCAGCAGTGAATATTGGGGGGATGAGCAGTTCTTC.

Only a few counts were recorded for this clone. The chain is built from TRBV2 and TRBJ1-6; possible D gene TRBD1, 6 bases. Germline V CDR1 and CDR2: SNHLY, FYNNEI. V was pared by 7 bases and J by 8 bases, with 9 bases between. CDR3 size: 12 residues. CDR3 protein: CASTYRDSPLHF. CDR3 DNA sequence: TGTGCCAGCACCTACAGGGATTCACCCCTCCACTTT.

This chain connects TRBV9 to TRBJ2-5, with 7 bases fitting TRBD2. This CDR3 comprises 15 residues. V lost 0 bases to trimming and J lost 2 bases; unmatched junction nucleotides: 4. Germline lookup yields CDR1 SGDLS and CDR2 YYNGEE. The CDR3 DNA follows: TGTGCCAGCAGCGTAGAGGGAGGGGTTCAAGAGACCCAGTACTTC. This translates into CASSVEGGVQETQYF. Complete variable domain (other parts from reference TRBV9 and TRBJ2-5): DSGVTQTPKHLITATGQRVTLRCSPRSGDLSVYWYQQSLDQGLQFLIQYYNGEERAKGNILERFSAQQFPDLHSELNLSSLELGDSALYFCASSVEGGVQETQYFGPGTRLLVL.